Below are 2 T cell receptor beta chains sequenced from a single sample in a study of control samples from healthy donors and cancer patients. Assay used: immunoSEQ multiplex PCR; TCRdb lists only in-frame clones, some missing. The sample lists some 140,000 clones, 89% occurring once. The sample was PBMCs. The receptors were sampled from a man in his fifties or sixties with head and neck cancer.

The table lists this clone with a few counts. The chain recombines TRBV19 with TRBJ2-1; D is perhaps TRBD2 (6 bases). This CDR3 region has 13 residues. Between the trimmed V and J ends, which lost 7 bases and 3 bases, there was a span of 10 bases. The germline V gene encodes CDR1 LNHDA and CDR2 SQIVND (reference sequence). Here the CDR3 reads CASNSGRYNEQFF. The CDR3 DNA reads TGTGCCAGTAATAGCGGCCGCTACAATGAGCAGTTCTTC.

V is TRBV28 and J is TRBJ2-5; D is unresolved. Germline assignment: CDR1 MDHEN and CDR2 SYDVKM. V lost 3 bases and J lost 7, with 21 bases in between. There are 16 residues in the CDR3. The CDR3, as DNA: TGTGCCAGCAGTTTTATGGGCGCCACGGGTGCGCGGACCCAGTACTTC. It specifies CASSFMGATGARTQYF.